This paragraph reports one TCR beta chain. Which antigen it targets is not known. No base quality information exists; no much larger clone differs at one position. The source of the sample is a study of shared clonotypes between healthy human individuals (dated by TCRdb to about 2020). At the level of the whole study: The cohort included three men and two women between 18 and 49 years of age. Per donor, three plates each were used for CD4 naive and CD4 memory, two for CD8 naive, and one for CD8 memory. The study deeply sequenced blood TCR repertoires of about 5 healthy adults to estimate repertoire size and the extent of clonotype sharing between individuals. To increase sequencing depth and limit assay-specific biases, TCR repertoire library preparation and sequencing were carried out by different laboratories using diverse techniques. Per donor, leukapheresis produced somewhere between about 0.94 and 10 billion PBMCs. The paper's findings and limits, for the study overall: Estimated clonotype richness was generally larger for naive than for memory subsets. Even with the large sequencing depth, rarefaction of the sorted-subset datasets indicated that sequencing was incomplete. Based on pairwise subsampling, the degree of clonotype sharing among donors was expected to be affected by sequencing depth. Higher generation probabilities were observed for clonotypes shared by all four sorted-subset donors than for non-shared clonotypes. Sampling was restricted to blood, and TCR repertoires in tissues likely differ from the TCR repertoires found in blood. Across four donors, around 5% of naive CD4, around 3.3% of naive CD8, roughly 2.3% of memory CD4, and under 0.45% of memory CD8 clonotypes were shared. The small number of donors limited the genetic and exposure-history diversity represented.

Healthy HIV-negative adults with no recently reported acute infections or vaccinations were included as donors. Only Caucasian adults living in Nashville, Tennessee, USA were represented among the donors. CD4+ T cells were enriched through magnetic negative selection, after which naive cells were positively selected on CD45RA and the remaining negative fraction served as the memory subset. Blood was collected by leukapheresis, and PBMCs were isolated by Ficoll-Histopaque density gradient centrifugation and then cryopreserved in liquid nitrogen vapor phase. Analytical flow cytometry was used to check the purity and quantity of every magnetically sorted T cell population. Each sorted fraction had its genomic DNA isolated and then quantified by UV absorbance on a Nanodrop 2000c. Using the deep immunoSEQ assay, multiplex PCR amplified TCR CDR3 regions from genomic DNA. Genomic DNA extracted from each cell subset was distributed evenly over all wells of several immunoSEQ 96-well plates, and each plate served as one replicate. For sorted subsets, about 0.2 ug genomic DNA, equal to about 30,000 T cell genomes, was loaded into each replicate PCR. Purified libraries were measured with a Qubit 3.0 fluorometer, size-checked on a Bioanalyzer 2100, and measured again with the KAPA Library Quantification kit. Every immunoSEQ 96-well plate was sequenced on a dedicated single-read 150-cycle Illumina NextSeq 550 flow cell. The published analysis was carried out like this. Because the immunoSEQ output included only junctional sequences and no quality scores, the filtering could not be the same as the filtering used for full-length reads. Sequences were annotated with PyIR, a Python wrapper for IgBLAST v1.9, and V/J genes and CDR3 were assigned using IMGT germline references. Reads were filtered out if the reads had weak V/J assignments (E-value above 1e-6), no CDR3, stop codons, out-of-frame junctions, or ambiguous translated residues. V3J clonotypes were defined as sequences sharing an identical inferred V gene, J gene, and CDR3 amino acid sequence. Percentage overlap between repertoires was calculated by dividing the number of shared unique clonotypes by the size of the smaller repertoire. Three approaches were used to assess repertoire richness: RTK rarefaction, the Chao1 estimator, and Recon v2.1 estimates of unobserved clonotypes. Generation probabilities were computed with OLGA for all TCRbeta clonotypes obtained by the gDNA method from a handful of donors. TCRdb holds this immuneACCESS table with in-frame rearrangements only. Some clones are missing; in checked studies, unresolved V genes explain under half, and the rest has no known cause. V and J calls and clone size follow that table, whereas D and trimming were derived from the DNA. For this sample there are 1.4 million to 1.5 million clones; around 95% appear just once. The ten largest clones represent roughly 1.1% of the sample.

A distance of 3 bases separates the germline ends of V and J, which lose 6 bases and 4 bases respectively. The CDR3, from cysteine to phenylalanine, totals 9 residues. Just CDR3 DNA is preserved here, 27 bases in frame from base 1. CDR1 and CDR2 (DFQATT, SNEGSKA) derive from the germline V gene (reference sequence). The source of this sequence is a man aged 25 to 40 in good health. In this chain, TRBV20-1 is recombined with TRBJ1-2; confidence is insufficient to name the D gene. Sequenced input: naive CD4+ T cells sorted from blood. The cell subset or site label corresponds to: CD45RA+ positively selected. The CDR3 in this case is CSAIYGYTF. The sequenced DNA is TGCAGTGCCATCTATGGCTACACCTTC.